This entry concerns a single T cell receptor beta chain. What it recognizes is unknown. The same CDR3 also results from other DNA sequences found in this sample. Here immunoSEQ multiplex PCR was the method, and the copy in TCRdb shows in-frame clones only, minus some. The profile shows some 390,000 clones, about 89% of them singletons. The sample originates from a study of Ad26.COV2.S vaccination and SARS-CoV-2 variants. CDR1 MDHEN and CDR2 SYDVKM come from the germline V gene. The CDR3 is 12 amino acids. Trimming took 5 bases from V and 0 from J, leaving 3 bases between them. This sample's treatment: roughly 19 received Ad26.COV2.S at low or high dose, single or two shots; roughly 5 received placebo; per-sample allocation not given. Repertoires come from day 63 after the first vaccine or placebo injection. Whole-study findings and limits: It is possible that the TCR breadth and depth analyses underestimated the total T cell responses.

Sequencing was performed on peripheral blood, taken in a trial of Ad26.COV2.S vaccine versus placebo. The chain uses TRBV28 and TRBJ2-3; D gene uncertain. The TCR sequence derives from a person aged 18-60 years who received the Ad26.COV2.S COVID-19 vaccine or a placebo. CDR3 in amino acids: CASSPSTDTQYF. CDR3 bases: TGTGCCAGCAGTCCGAGCACAGATACGCAGTATTTT.